The 23 T cell receptor beta chains below were found in one sample sequenced in a study of cytomegalovirus exposure and HLA in healthy donors. This PCR relied on a set of 60 Vbeta primers and 13 Jbeta primers. Assay used: immunoSEQ multiplex PCR; TCRdb lists only in-frame clones, some missing. In the table there are some 180,000 clones, 80% to 85% of which are singletons. The sample taken for sequencing was PBMCs. These receptors came from a woman under 30 in good health and CMV-seronegative.

V is TRBV18 and J is TRBJ1-1; D unclear. Trimming shortened V by 1 base and J by 8 bases, and 8 bases separated the two germline ends. Germline V gives CDR1 KGHSH, CDR2 LQKENI. There are 12 residues in the CDR3. In DNA, the CDR3 is TGTGCCAGCTCACCACTAGAGATAGAAGCTTTCTTT. As protein: CASSPLEIEAFF.

V and J are TRBV21-1 and TRBJ1-5; the DNA was not compared with TRBD1, the D call given in the table. TRBV21-1 is labeled a pseudogene. This CDR3 is 17 amino acids long. The CDR3 bases are TGTGCCAGCAGCTCCGGGGGGACAGGGCATAGCAATCAGCCCCAGCATTTT. Encoded protein: CASSSGGTGHSNQPQHF.

This sequence joins TRBV5-1 and TRBJ2-5; TRBD2 agrees at 11 bases. Germline-derived CDR1 and CDR2 are SGHRS and YFSETQ. Unmatched junction bases numbered 4, after V lost 3 bases and J lost 6 bases. CDR3 length equals 14 residues. The CDR3 DNA reads as TGCGCCAGCAGCTCTAGCGGGGGGCGGCAGACCCAGTACTTC. Its protein is CASSSSGGRQTQYF.

The chain recombines TRBV28 with TRBJ1-2; TRBD1 might be the D (5 bases). This CDR3 is built from 15 residues. In germline, CDR1 is MDHEN, CDR2 SYDVKM. The V gene lost 3 bases and the J gene lost 3 bases, with 14 bases spanning the gap. This chain's CDR3 is CASSLGGREDYGYTF. The CDR3, as DNA: TGTGCCAGCAGTTTGGGCGGCAGGGAAGACTATGGCTACACCTTC.

The chain employs TRBV5-4 and TRBJ1-2; D remains unclear. CDR1 and CDR2 from the germline V gene are SGHNT and YYREEE (reference sequence). The CDR3 is made up of 12 amino acids. V was shortened by 0 bases and J by 8 bases, with 8 bases between the two germline ends. CDR3 amino acids: CASSLDEEGYTF. CDR3 in DNA: TGTGCCAGCAGCTTGGATGAGGAGGGCTACACCTTC. The variable domain in full, completed from reference TRBV5-4 and TRBJ1-2, reads ETGVTQSPTHLIKTRGQQVTLRCSSQSGHNTVSWYQQALGQGPQFIFQYYREEENGRGNFPPRFSGLQFPNYSSELNVNALELDDSALYLCASSLDEEGYTFGSGTRLTVV.

The chain combines TRBV19 with TRBJ2-7; no definite D call. V was clipped by 6 bases and J by 6 bases, with 9 bases between them. Germline CDR1 LNHDA, CDR2 SQIVND (reference sequence). This CDR3 is 11 amino acids long. CDR3 DNA: TGTGCCAGTAGCGGGTTTGGCGAGCAGTACTTC. The encoded protein is CASSGFGEQYF.

This chain uses TRBV28 with TRBJ2-7; tentative D call: TRBD2 (5 bases). The germline CDR1 and CDR2 sequences are MDHEN and SYDVKM. V lost 8 bases and J 2 bases, leaving 19 bases between the germline ends. There are 15 residues in the CDR3. The CDR3 DNA is TGTGCCAGCGACACGGCTAGTAACGGGGCCTACGAGCAGTACTTC. Protein sequence: CASDTASNGAYEQYF.

V and J are TRBV28 and TRBJ1-1; no definite D call. The CDR3 has 13 residues. V lost 2 bases and J 3 bases, leaving 7 bases between the germline ends. Germline values: CDR1 MDHEN, CDR2 SYDVKM. Written as DNA, the CDR3 is TGTGCCAGCAGTTTAACACCCGACACTGAAGCTTTCTTT. Translated, it gives CASSLTPDTEAFF.

V is TRBV18 and J is TRBJ2-5; 8 positions agree with TRBD2. This CDR3 comprises 15 residues. Per the germline V gene, CDR1 is KGHSH and CDR2 is LQKENI. With V trimmed by 3 bases and J by 2 bases, 5 bases remained unmatched. The CDR3 loop is CASSPALAEQETQYF. The CDR3 DNA sequence: TGTGCCAGCTCACCCGCACTAGCGGAACAAGAGACCCAGTACTTC.

The chain uses TRBV4-1 and TRBJ2-7, with a possible D match to TRBD2 (5 bases). CDR1 is MGHRA, CDR2 YSYEKL, per germline. This CDR3 is built from 15 residues. Between the trimmed V and J ends, which lost 6 bases and 7 bases, there was a span of 22 bases. The DNA for the CDR3 is TGCGCCAGCAGGGCCGCGGGTAGCGTCCTCGAGGAGCAGTACTTC. It yields the protein CASRAAGSVLEEQYF.

This clone showed up just once. This sequence joins TRBV27 and TRBJ2-2; 8 bases line up with TRBD1. The CDR3 contains 14 residues. Germline values: CDR1 MNHEY, CDR2 SMNVEV (reference sequence). The ends lost 5 bases at V and 4 bases at J; junction bases unmatched: 3. The CDR3 DNA follows: TGTGCCAGCAGTAGCAGGGGGCCCACCGGGGAGCTGTTTTTT. This gives the protein CASSSRGPTGELFF.

The V call is TRBV19, the J call TRBJ1-5, with D perhaps TRBD1 (5 bases). The CDR3 covers 14 residues. Trimming shortened V by 3 bases and J by 3 bases, and 9 bases separated the two germline ends. Per germline, CDR1 LNHDA and CDR2 SQIVND (reference sequence). The CDR3 DNA sequence: TGTGCCAGTAGTATGTGGACAACCAATCAGCCCCAGCATTTT. This codes for CASSMWTTNQPQHF.

J is TRBJ2-7 and V is TRBV9; 8 positions agree with TRBD2. The germline V gene has CDR1 SGDLS and CDR2 YYNGEE. Trimming took 3 bases from V and 5 from J; bases not matched to a gene: 7. The CDR3 is 14 residues long. CDR3 protein: CASSASGSPHEQYF. CDR3 DNA: TGTGCCAGCAGCGCCAGCGGGAGCCCCCACGAGCAGTACTTC.

This clone was found once. The chain recombines TRBV9 with TRBJ1-4; D is possibly TRBD1 (6 bases). The CDR3 is 15 residues long. Trimming left V 4 bases short and J 8 bases short, with 18 bases between. The germline V gene encodes CDR1 SGDLS and CDR2 YYNGEE. The CDR3, as DNA: TGTGCCAGCAGCCCCTTCGGGGGGGCAAACGAAAAACTGTTTTTT. It is translated as CASSPFGGANEKLFF.

The V call is TRBV4-1, the J call TRBJ2-5; 11 bases agree with TRBD1. Germline V gene data show CDR1 as MGHRA and CDR2 as YSYEKL. The CDR3 has 15 residues. V dropped 3 bases and J dropped 4; count of bases not matched to a gene: 4. The CDR3: CASSHPGTGGETQYF. CDR3 coding DNA: TGCGCCAGCAGCCACCCCGGGACAGGGGGAGAGACCCAGTACTTC.

The genes are TRBV7-2 and TRBJ1-4; 7 nucleotides match TRBD1. Germline loops: CDR1 SGHTA, CDR2 FQGNSA. This CDR3 is built from 13 residues. V lost 6 bases to trimming and J lost 8 bases; unmatched junction nucleotides: 6. The CDR3 coding sequence is TGTGCCAGCAGTAAGGGGGCGTTGGAAAAACTGTTTTTT. It is translated as CASSKGALEKLFF.

This sequence joins TRBV28 and TRBJ1-5, with TRBD1 identical over 10 bases. Germline V CDR1 and CDR2: MDHEN, SYDVKM. V dropped 4 bases and J dropped 4; count of bases not matched to a gene: 10. The CDR3 is made up of 17 amino acids. CDR3 coding DNA: TGTGCCAGCAGTTCCCACGGCGGGACAGGGGAAAATCAGCCCCAGCATTTT. The encoded protein is CASSSHGGTGENQPQHF.

V gene TRBV7-2 combines with J gene TRBJ1-1; possible D gene TRBD1, 5 bases. CDR1 and CDR2 (germline): SGHTA, FQGNSA. The CDR3 is 15 residues long. Trimming left V 2 bases short and J 6 bases short, with 16 bases between. The CDR3 reads CASSLKLTTGAEAFF. The CDR3 region has the DNA TGTGCCAGCAGCTTAAAGTTAACAACGGGGGCTGAAGCTTTCTTT.

The chain employs TRBV9 and TRBJ1-2; a possible D gene is TRBD1 (6 bases). Trimming stripped 1 base from V and 13 bases from J, with 14 bases between. This CDR3 comprises 12 residues. The V gene's germline CDR1 is SGDLS and CDR2 YYNGEE. CDR3 amino acids: CASSVQGTGPTF. The CDR3 nucleotides are TGTGCCAGCAGCGTACAGGGGACCGGGCCCACCTTC.

In its sample, this clone was seen once. The chain links TRBV11-2 to TRBJ1-3, with 7 bases that match TRBD1. CDR1 and CDR2 from the germline V gene are SGHAT and FQNNGV. The CDR3 spans 13 residues. The V gene end was trimmed by 4 bases and the J gene end by 10 bases; junction bases not matched to a gene: 7. CDR3 protein: CASSSDRRGTIYF. Here the CDR3 DNA reads TGTGCCAGCAGCTCGGACAGGAGGGGTACCATATATTTT.

The rearrangement links TRBV18 to TRBJ2-7; possibly TRBD2 for D (6 bases). V shed 0 bases and J shed 8 bases, with 14 bases lying between them. Germline CDR1 is KGHSH and CDR2 is LQKENI. The CDR3 covers 14 residues. DNA for the CDR3: TGTGCCAGCTCACCACCGGGACTCCCCCACCAGCAGTACGTC. This translates into CASSPPGLPHQQYV.

The genes are TRBV7-6 and TRBJ2-7; 9 nucleotides agree with TRBD1. The CDR3 has 18 residues. The germline V gene has CDR1 SGHVS and CDR2 FNYEAQ. With V trimmed by 4 bases and J by 9 bases, 22 bases remained unmatched. CDR3 amino acids: CASSSHRGRRPTCFRQYV. The CDR3 bases are TGTGCCAGCAGCTCCCACAGGGGGCGACGGCCGACCTGTTTTAGGCAGTACGTC.

The rearrangement links TRBV7-9 to TRBJ2-7; the D gene is possibly TRBD2 (5 bases). CDR3 length: 12 residues. Per the germline V gene, CDR1 is SEHNR and CDR2 is FQNEAQ (reference sequence). The CDR3 protein is CSSSREGYEQYV. The CDR3, as DNA: TGTTCCAGCAGCCGAGAGGGCTACGAGCAGTACGTC.